A selection of T cell receptor beta chains follows, all from one sample in a study of blood T cell repertoires in COVID-19. Assay used: immunoSEQ multiplex PCR; TCRdb lists only in-frame clones, some missing. The sample lists about 330,000 clones, 85% to 90% occurring once. The sample was peripheral blood. The receptors were sampled from a woman aged 50 to 65 with active or convalescent COVID-19. CDR3s include the opening cysteine and the closing phenylalanine or tryptophan. Each record gives: J gene, D gene, V gene, clone size, CDR3 DNA, CDR3 protein. The D gene is left open where the match is weak. Size tells how often a clone was seen (once, few, many) or the class of an expanded clone, and some rows leave it out.

J: TRBJ2-5
D: NA
V: TRBV11-1
size: NA
DNA: TGTGCCAGCAGCTTAGCGGGAGGACGGGGGGAGACCCAGTACTTC
CDR3: CASSLAGGRGETQYF

J: TRBJ1-2
D: TRBD1
V: TRBV2
size: NA
DNA: TGTGCCAGCGAACTGTCGACAGGGGCCGCCTATGGCTACACCTTC
CDR3: CASELSTGAAYGYTF

J: TRBJ2-7
D: TRBD1
V: TRBV7-2
size: NA
DNA: TGTGCCAGCAGCTCGGGACAGGGTATGAGCGAGCAGTACTTC
CDR3: CASSSGQGMSEQYF

J: TRBJ2-3
D: TRBD2
V: TRBV5-1
size: NA
DNA: TGCGCCAGCAGCGCGGGACTAGCGGGAGGGGGCACAGATACGCAGTATTTT
CDR3: CASSAGLAGGGTDTQYF

J: TRBJ2-4
D: TRBD2
V: TRBV6-6
size: NA
DNA: TGTGCCAGCAGTTACGCAGAAGGCCTAGCGGGAGTACGGTACTTC
CDR3: CASSYAEGLAGVRYF

J: TRBJ2-3
D: NA
V: TRBV6-2/TRBV6-3
size: NA
DNA: TGTGCCAGCAGTTACCGGGACATCCAACCAGATACGCAGTATTTT
CDR3: CASSYRDIQPDTQYF

J: TRBJ2-1
D: NA
V: TRBV16
size: NA
DNA: TGTGCCAGCAGCCAGTCGGCAGGGTCCTACAATGAGCAGTTCTTC
CDR3: CASSQSAGSYNEQFF

J: TRBJ1-1
D: TRBD1
V: TRBV5-1
size: NA
DNA: TGCGCCAGCAAAGAGCAGGGACAGGGGAACACTGAAGCTTTCTTT
CDR3: CASKEQGQGNTEAFF

J: TRBJ2-3
D: TRBD2
V: TRBV7-2
size: NA
DNA: TGTGCCAGCAGCTTAGGAGGTGGGAGGGCGTCAGCAGATACGCAGTATTTT
CDR3: CASSLGGGRASADTQYF

J: TRBJ2-1
D: NA
V: TRBV28
size: NA
DNA: TGTCTAACAAGCGGTCGATACAATGAGCAGTTCTTC
CDR3: CLTSGRYNEQFF

J: TRBJ2-4
D: NA
V: TRBV19
size: NA
DNA: TGTGCCAGTGAGGTGGGGGCTGGAAACATTCAGTACTTC
CDR3: CASEVGAGNIQYF

J: TRBJ1-3
D: NA
V: TRBV20-1
size: NA
DNA: TGCAGTGCTAGTGGGGGAGTGAACACCATATATTTT
CDR3: CSASGGVNTIYF

J: TRBJ2-3
D: TRBD2
V: TRBV7-2
size: NA
DNA: TGTGCCAGCAGCCGGGGGGGGGAGCTCACAGATACGCAGTATTTT
CDR3: CASSRGGELTDTQYF

J: TRBJ1-4
D: TRBD1
V: TRBV28
size: NA
DNA: TGTGCCAGCAGACCGGGGGACAGGGGGACAAGTACTAATGAAAAACTGTTTTTT
CDR3: CASRPGDRGTSTNEKLFF

J: TRBJ1-1
D: NA
V: TRBV27
size: NA
DNA: TGTGCCAGCAGTTTATTCCAGGGCACTGAAGCTTTCTTT
CDR3: CASSLFQGTEAFF

J: TRBJ1-1
D: TRBD1
V: TRBV4-3
size: NA
DNA: TGCGCCAGCAGCCAAGATCGTGGGACAGCGAACACTGAAGCTTTCTTT
CDR3: CASSQDRGTANTEAFF

J: TRBJ2-2
D: TRBD2
V: TRBV7-2
size: NA
DNA: TGTGCCAGCAGCCCCAGAGCGGGGGGCCCTACCGGGGAGCTGTTTTTT
CDR3: CASSPRAGGPTGELFF

J: TRBJ2-7
D: TRBD2
V: TRBV7-8
size: NA
DNA: TGTGCCAGCAGCTTAGCGTTTCTCGGTAGCGGGACGTACGAGCAGTACTTC
CDR3: CASSLAFLGSGTYEQYF

J: TRBJ2-6
D: NA
V: TRBV29-1
size: NA
DNA: TGCAGCGTTGAAGAAGAACAGGGGAGGTTTTTTGGGGCCAACGTCCTGACTTTC
CDR3: CSVEEEQGRFFGANVLTF

J: TRBJ2-1
D: NA
V: TRBV5-1
size: once
DNA: TGCGCCAGCAGCTTGGCCCCAGGAACGAGTGAGCAGTTCTTC
CDR3: CASSLAPGTSEQFF

J: TRBJ2-7
D: TRBD2
V: TRBV28
size: NA
DNA: TGTGCCCCCACGGGGGGGTTGAACGAGCAGTACTTC
CDR3: CAPTGGLNEQYF

J: TRBJ1-5
D: NA
V: TRBV28
size: NA
DNA: TGTGCCAGCAGTCCAGGGGACATTAGCAATCAGCCCCAGCATTTT
CDR3: CASSPGDISNQPQHF

J: TRBJ1-2
D: TRBD1
V: TRBV15
size: NA
DNA: TGTGCCACCAGGCCGGGACAGGGATCCTACACCTTC
CDR3: CATRPGQGSYTF

J: TRBJ1-1
D: TRBD1
V: TRBV30
size: NA
DNA: TGTGCCTGGAGCGTCGGACAGGGGAGCACTGAAGCTTTCTTT
CDR3: CAWSVGQGSTEAFF

J: TRBJ2-1
D: NA
V: TRBV7-2
size: NA
DNA: TGTGCCAGCAGCTTAGTCCTCCAGGGGCCCTGGAATGAGCAGTTCTTC
CDR3: CASSLVLQGPWNEQFF

J: TRBJ1-2
D: NA
V: TRBV9
size: NA
DNA: TGTGCCAGCAGCGTCCCGTCCTATGGCTACACCTTC
CDR3: CASSVPSYGYTF

J: TRBJ1-3
D: NA
V: TRBV9
size: NA
DNA: TGTGCCAGCAGCGTAGTAGGAGGTTCACTAGGAAACACCATATATTTT
CDR3: CASSVVGGSLGNTIYF

J: TRBJ2-1
D: TRBD2
V: TRBV7-2
size: NA
DNA: TGTGCCAGCAGCTTAGCGTTGGCGGGAGGGCTCGCGGGAGAGCAGTTCTTC
CDR3: CASSLALAGGLAGEQFF

J: TRBJ2-1
D: NA
V: TRBV11-3
size: NA
DNA: TGTGCCAGCAGACGCTCCGGGACTTCTTACTCTGAGCAGTTCTTC
CDR3: CASRRSGTSYSEQFF

J: TRBJ2-7
D: TRBD2
V: TRBV18
size: NA
DNA: TGTGCCAGCTCATCGGGACTAGCGGGAGAGTACTTC
CDR3: CASSSGLAGEYF

J: TRBJ1-5
D: NA
V: TRBV27
size: NA
DNA: TGTGCCAGCAAAAGCGGGACAAACTATTATAGCAATCAGCCCCAGCATTTT
CDR3: CASKSGTNYYSNQPQHF

J: TRBJ2-1
D: NA
V: TRBV19
size: NA
DNA: TGTGCCAGTATACCCTCCAGCGGAGGCTCCTACAATGAGCAGTTCTTC
CDR3: CASIPSSGGSYNEQFF

J: TRBJ2-4
D: NA
V: TRBV5-4
size: NA
DNA: TGTGCCAGCAGCTTGGCCGCGGGGACCCTAGCCAAAAACATTCAGTACTTC
CDR3: CASSLAAGTLAKNIQYF

J: TRBJ1-5
D: TRBD1
V: TRBV6-1
size: NA
DNA: TGTGCCAGCAGTGAGCAGGGGGCGGCCCAGCATTTT
CDR3: CASSEQGAAQHF

J: TRBJ2-2
D: NA
V: TRBV30
size: NA
DNA: TGTGCCTGGAGTCGCCTCGGTCCCGGGGAGCTGTTTTTT
CDR3: CAWSRLGPGELFF

J: TRBJ1-2
D: NA
V: TRBV4-2
size: once
DNA: TGTGCCAGCAGCGACAGAGCTAACTATGGCTACACCTTC
CDR3: CASSDRANYGYTF

J: TRBJ2-2
D: TRBD1
V: TRBV7-2
size: NA
DNA: TGTGCCAGCAGCTCGAGGGGGGACAGGGGAACCGGGGAGCTGTTTTTT
CDR3: CASSSRGDRGTGELFF

J: TRBJ1-3
D: NA
V: TRBV19
size: NA
DNA: TGTGCCAGTACCCGCCGAGGAGTTTCTGGAAACACCATATATTTT
CDR3: CASTRRGVSGNTIYF

J: TRBJ2-7
D: NA
V: TRBV5-1
size: NA
DNA: TGCGCCAGTGCAATTGACAGCTACGAGCAGTACTTC
CDR3: CASAIDSYEQYF

J: TRBJ1-1
D: NA
V: TRBV9
size: NA
DNA: TGTGCCAGCAGCGTCGGACAGAAGGACACTGAAGCTTTCTTT
CDR3: CASSVGQKDTEAFF

J: TRBJ2-7
D: TRBD1
V: TRBV4-2
size: NA
DNA: TGTGCCAGCAGCCAAGACGGGACAGGGGGCATCGACGAGCAGTACTTC
CDR3: CASSQDGTGGIDEQYF

J: TRBJ1-5
D: NA
V: TRBV5-5
size: NA
DNA: TGTGCCAGCAGCTTGGGACAGTGGGACAATCAGCCCCAGCATTTT
CDR3: CASSLGQWDNQPQHF

J: TRBJ2-3
D: NA
V: TRBV19
size: NA
DNA: TGTGCCAGCCTTACACCGGGGACAGATACGCAGTATTTT
CDR3: CASLTPGTDTQYF

J: TRBJ1-2
D: NA
V: TRBV5-4
size: NA
DNA: TGTGCCAGCAGCTTGGTACAGGAGCCCTATGGCTACACCTTC
CDR3: CASSLVQEPYGYTF

J: TRBJ1-3
D: NA
V: TRBV7-8
size: few
DNA: TGTGCCAGCAGCCCAGATGCCTTCAGGCTCTTCTCTGGAAACACCATATATTTT
CDR3: CASSPDAFRLFSGNTIYF

J: TRBJ1-5
D: NA
V: TRBV2
size: NA
DNA: TGTGCCAGCAGCGTCACAGGAGTTAGCAATCAGCCCCAGCATTTT
CDR3: CASSVTGVSNQPQHF

J: TRBJ1-1
D: NA
V: TRBV20-1
size: NA
DNA: TGCAGTGCCAGACAGAACACTGAAGCTTTCTTT
CDR3: CSARQNTEAFF

J: TRBJ1-2
D: TRBD1
V: TRBV7-9
size: few
DNA: TGTGCCAGCAGCCCCTCGGGACAGGGATATGGCTACACCTTC
CDR3: CASSPSGQGYGYTF

J: TRBJ1-6
D: TRBD1
V: TRBV5-4
size: NA
DNA: TGTGCCAGCAGTCAAAGACAGGGCGTCAGTTCACCCCTCCACTTT
CDR3: CASSQRQGVSSPLHF

J: TRBJ1-5
D: NA
V: TRBV2
size: once
DNA: TGTGCCAGCAGTGAGGGGGGGCTTCAGCCCCAGCATTTT
CDR3: CASSEGGLQPQHF

J: TRBJ2-3
D: TRBD1
V: TRBV5-1
size: NA
DNA: TGCGCCAGCAGCTTAGAGGGCAGGGGGCCAGATACGCAGTATTTT
CDR3: CASSLEGRGPDTQYF

J: TRBJ2-1
D: TRBD2
V: TRBV27
size: once
DNA: TGTGCCAGCAGTCCGGGACTAGCGGTCTACAATGAGCAGTTCTTC
CDR3: CASSPGLAVYNEQFF

J: TRBJ1-2
D: NA
V: TRBV28
size: once
DNA: TGTGCCAGCAGTTTATCCCCACCTAGGGGAGGCATATATGGCTACACCTTC
CDR3: CASSLSPPRGGIYGYTF

J: TRBJ2-7
D: TRBD2
V: TRBV20-1
size: NA
DNA: TGCAGTGCTAGTACCCTAGCGGGAGGGATCTACGAGCAGTACTTC
CDR3: CSASTLAGGIYEQYF

J: TRBJ2-7
D: TRBD2
V: TRBV4-1
size: once
DNA: TGCGCCAGCAGCCAAGGGACTAGCGGGGGGCACTACGAGCAGTACTTC
CDR3: CASSQGTSGGHYEQYF